The clone carrying this T cell receptor beta chain has a handful of counts. Its antigen is not identified. Germline V gives CDR1 LGHNA, CDR2 YSLEER. The CDR3 loop spans 14 amino acids. Trimming pared 2 bases from V and 3 bases from J, leaving 11 bases between. These data belong to a study of T-cell memory formation after mild COVID-19. Regarding the study as a whole: Later expanders leaned CD4+, whereas day 15 to 85 contracting clones were balanced CD4/CD8.

TCR alpha and TCR beta cDNA libraries carrying sample barcodes and UMIs were produced by 5'RACE using constant-segment primers. TCRdb itself ran the 5' RACE reads through MiXCR, one entry per CDR3 protein. Of 270,000 or so distinct CDR3 sequences in the sample, roughly 18% were seen once. The specimen sequenced was PBMCs or a T cell subset sorted from them (not recorded which). The J gene is TRBJ2-7, the V gene TRBV4-3; D gene unclear. The receptor was derived from a man aged 18 to 30 who had mild COVID-19 (a few samples of this study predate the infection). Cell type and time point are not known. The CDR3 sequence is CASSQRDPGYEQYF. The CDR3 nucleotides read TGCGCCAGCAGCCAACGAGACCCAGGCTACGAGCAGTACTTC.